Listed below are T cell receptor beta chains from one sample, sequenced in a study of blood T cell repertoires in COVID-19. TCRdb's copy holds only in-frame clones and misses some; the assay was immunoSEQ multiplex PCR. Here the sample spans 300,000 to 500,000 clones, more than 75% being singletons. Material: PBMCs or T cells enriched from blood (not recorded which). Receptors originate from a woman aged 30 to 39 with acute COVID-19. Both conserved end residues are part of each CDR3. The D gene is left open where the match is weak. Clone size is stated in some rows and not others, as once, few, many or a class when expanded.

d_call | j_call | v_call | clone_size | cdr3_nt | cdr3_aa
TRBD1 | TRBJ2-1 | TRBV5-1 | . | TGCGCCAGCAGACAGGGGCAACGGGACAATGAGCAGTTCTTC | CASRQGQRDNEQFF
. | TRBJ2-7 | TRBV7-2 | . | TGTGCCAGCAGCTTAACCGGGGAAATCTCCTACGAGCAGTACTTC | CASSLTGEISYEQYF
TRBD1 | TRBJ2-7 | TRBV5-1 | . | TGCGCCAGCAGCAGCGCCCCAACAGGGGGCGCGTACGAGCAGTACTTC | CASSSAPTGGAYEQYF
. | TRBJ1-2 | TRBV10-3 | . | TGTGCCATCACCGTAATCGCAGGGGAATCCGATGGCTACACCTTC | CAITVIAGESDGYTF
. | TRBJ1-6 | TRBV19 | . | TGTGCCAGTAGTAGAGATAATTCACCCCTCCACTTT | CASSRDNSPLHF
. | TRBJ2-7 | TRBV6-5 | few | TGTGCCAGCAGGATGGACACGAACTCCTACGAGCAGTACTTC | CASRMDTNSYEQYF
TRBD2 | TRBJ2-7 | TRBV4-3 | few | TGCGCCAGCAGCCAAGGGACCCTAGCGGGGGGTCGCTACGAGCAGTACTTC | CASSQGTLAGGRYEQYF
. | TRBJ1-3 | TRBV7-6 | . | TGTGCCAGCAGCTCAAGCCCCCAGGGCACCTCTGGAAACACCATATATTTT | CASSSSPQGTSGNTIYF
. | TRBJ2-1 | TRBV20-1 | . | TGCAGTGCTAGTACAGAGAGGGATGAGCAGTTCTTC | CSASTERDEQFF
TRBD1 | TRBJ1-3 | TRBV3-1/TRBV3-2 | . | TGTGCCAGCAGCCAAGATTTTCCAGGGGGCGTCCGCTCTGGAAACACCATATATTTT | CASSQDFPGGVRSGNTIYF
TRBD2 | TRBJ2-4 | TRBV9 | . | TGTGCCGGACACGGGGGGTCCGGCATTCAGTACTTC | CAGHGGSGIQYF
. | TRBJ1-6 | TRBV30 | . | TGTGCCTGGAGGGAGGGCAATTCACCCCTCCACTTT | CAWREGNSPLHF
. | TRBJ1-5 | TRBV5-8 | . | TGTGCCAGCAGCTTGGTGGCAGGGTTGGACTATAGCAATCAGCCCCAGCATTTT | CASSLVAGLDYSNQPQHF
. | TRBJ2-3 | TRBV12-5 | once | TGTGCTAGTGGTTTGACCAGGGATGGAAGAACGGGCACAGATACGCAGTATTTT | CASGLTRDGRTGTDTQYF
. | TRBJ1-4 | TRBV1 | . | TGCACCAGCAGCCAAGACCCCCCAGGGGGGGAAAAACTGTTTTTT | CTSSQDPPGGEKLFF
. | TRBJ2-1 | TRBV5-1 | . | TGCGCCAGCAGCACTGGACAGCAATCCTACAATGAGCAGTTCTTC | CASSTGQQSYNEQFF
TRBD1 | TRBJ1-2 | TRBV2 | . | TGTGCCAGCCGGGACAGGGGGTGGGGTGGCTACACCTTC | CASRDRGWGGYTF
. | TRBJ1-4 | TRBV5-1 | . | TGCGCCAGCAGCTTGTCTTTAGACAGACGTAATGAAAAACTGTTTTTT | CASSLSLDRRNEKLFF
TRBD1 | TRBJ2-7 | TRBV6-6 | . | TGTGCCAGCAGTTACAGGACAGGGGATAGTGGCGAGCAGTACTTC | CASSYRTGDSGEQYF
TRBD1 | TRBJ1-5 | TRBV2 | . | TGTGCCAGCAGTGAGTTCCGGGACAGGGGTCAGCCCCAGCATTTT | CASSEFRDRGQPQHF
TRBD2 | TRBJ2-7 | TRBV5-1 | . | TGCGCCAGCAGCTTGGCCGGTAGCGGGGGCTACGAGCAGTACTTC | CASSLAGSGGYEQYF
TRBD1 | TRBJ1-5 | TRBV27 | . | TGTGCCAGCAGTTCTGGGACAGGGAGAGGCAATCAGCCCCAGCATTTT | CASSSGTGRGNQPQHF
TRBD1 | TRBJ1-1 | TRBV27 | . | TGTGCCAGCAGTTTGGGACGGACAGGGAGGAACACTGAAGCTTTCTTT | CASSLGRTGRNTEAFF
. | TRBJ2-7 | TRBV5-1 | . | TGCGCCAGCAGCTCCAACTACGAGCAGTACTTC | CASSSNYEQYF
TRBD1 | TRBJ2-7 | TRBV4-2 | . | TGTGCCAGCAGCCGCGACAGGGAAACATTCTACGAGCAGTACTTC | CASSRDRETFYEQYF
TRBD1 | TRBJ1-2 | TRBV19 | . | TGTGCCAGTAGTATTAAAGGGGCAGCGGGACAGGTCCGCGGAGGCTACACCTTC | CASSIKGAAGQVRGGYTF
TRBD2 | TRBJ2-7 | TRBV20-1 | . | TGCAGTGCTAGTCCCTTGAAACTAGCGGAATCCTACGAGCAGTACTTC | CSASPLKLAESYEQYF
TRBD1 | TRBJ2-7 | TRBV5-1 | . | TGCGCCAGCAGCGCAGGACAGGGTCCCTACGAGCAGTACTTC | CASSAGQGPYEQYF
. | TRBJ1-5 | TRBV24-1 | . | TGTGCCACCAGTGACCCTACCTGGGGGGAAGGGCAGCCCCAGCATTTT | CATSDPTWGEGQPQHF
. | TRBJ1-1 | TRBV30 | . | TGTGCCTGGAGTGTAGGGGTGGGCACTGAAGCTTTCTTT | CAWSVGVGTEAFF
. | TRBJ1-2 | TRBV6-5 | . | TGTGCCAGCAGTTACTCCCGGCAGCGCTATGGCTACACCTTC | CASSYSRQRYGYTF
. | TRBJ2-7 | TRBV29-1 | . | TGCAGCGTTGTGTGGGGAGGCCCCTACGAGCAGTACTTC | CSVVWGGPYEQYF
. | TRBJ1-1 | TRBV11-2 | . | TGTGCCAGCAAGGGAGGGAGGGGGGACACTGAAGCTTTCTTT | CASKGGRGDTEAFF
. | TRBJ1-1 | TRBV2 | . | TGTGCCAGCAGCTACAGGGAGGGTACTGAAGCTTTCTTT | CASSYREGTEAFF
. | TRBJ2-5 | TRBV24-1 | . | TGTGCCACCAGTACGATCGGGGGGCGAGAGACCCAGTACTTC | CATSTIGGRETQYF
. | TRBJ1-4 | TRBV2 | . | TGTGCCAGCACACATGGAATTACAGGGTTGCAAGCTGAAAAACTGTTTTTT | CASTHGITGLQAEKLFF
TRBD1 | TRBJ2-1 | TRBV19 | . | TGTGCCAGTAGTATCCCAGGGGGCTCATACAATGAGCAGTTCTTC | CASSIPGGSYNEQFF
TRBD1 | TRBJ1-6 | TRBV30 | once | TGTGCCTGCCCGACAGGGAAGAATAATTCACCCCTCCACTTT | CACPTGKNNSPLHF
TRBD2 | TRBJ2-1 | TRBV13 | . | TGTGCCAGCAGCTCGTTAGCGGGGGGTAGCTCCTACAATGAGCAGTTCTTC | CASSSLAGGSSYNEQFF
TRBD2 | TRBJ2-1 | TRBV7-6 | . | TGTGCCAGCAGCTTTAGGCCCCCAAGCGGGGTGAGCTCCTACAATGAGCAGTTCTTC | CASSFRPPSGVSSYNEQFF
TRBD1 | TRBJ1-6 | TRBV29-1 | few | TGCAGCGTCAGACAGGGCGGTTTAGGTTCACCCCTCCACTTT | CSVRQGGLGSPLHF
. | TRBJ2-3 | TRBV24-1 | . | TGTGCCACCAGTGATTTAGCAGGACTAGATACGCAGTATTTT | CATSDLAGLDTQYF
TRBD2 | TRBJ2-7 | TRBV7-9 | . | TGTGCCAGCAGCTTAGCGATGGGGACTAGCGAGCAGTACTTC | CASSLAMGTSEQYF
. | TRBJ1-1 | TRBV7-8 | . | TGTGCCAGCAGCTTCAAGGGGCAGGGATCGAACACTGAAGCTTTCTTT | CASSFKGQGSNTEAFF
TRBD1 | TRBJ1-3 | TRBV10-3 | . | TGTGCCATCAGTAGGGACAGGGGGCCCTCTTCGTTCTCTGGAAACACCATATATTTT | CAISRDRGPSSFSGNTIYF
. | TRBJ1-3 | TRBV9 | . | TGTGCCAGCAGCGCACCCGACAGAGATTCTGGAAACACCATATATTTT | CASSAPDRDSGNTIYF
. | TRBJ2-2 | TRBV4-2 | . | TGTGCCAGCAGCCAAGATCTCAACACCGGGGAGCTGTTTTTT | CASSQDLNTGELFF
TRBD1 | TRBJ1-1 | TRBV5-5 | once | TGTGCCAGCAGCTTGGCCGGACAGGGGTCTTTTGAAGCTTTCTTT | CASSLAGQGSFEAFF
TRBD2 | TRBJ2-3 | TRBV11-3 | . | TGTGCCAGCAGCCAGACTAGCGGGGGGTCTGCAGATACGCAGTATTTT | CASSQTSGGSADTQYF
. | TRBJ2-3 | TRBV20-1 | . | TGCAGTGCGCACACCGTAGATACGCAGTATTTT | CSAHTVDTQYF
. | TRBJ2-1 | TRBV10-2 | . | TGCGCCAGCAGCGCACTAAGCCCCTCCTACAATGAGCAGTTCTTC | CASSALSPSYNEQFF
. | TRBJ2-5 | TRBV11-3 | . | TGTGCCAGCAGCTTAGGCCCCACCTACTTACCTCTCTACCAAGAGACCCAGTACTTC | CASSLGPTYLPLYQETQYF
TRBD1 | TRBJ1-5 | TRBV24-1 | . | TGTGCCACCAGTGACCGGACAGGGTCTTTCAATCAGCCCCAGCATTTT | CATSDRTGSFNQPQHF
. | TRBJ1-1 | TRBV30 | few | TGTGCCTGGAGTGTGGGACAGAACACTGAAGCTTTCTTT | CAWSVGQNTEAFF
. | TRBJ1-3 | TRBV7-2 | . | TGTGCCAGCAGCGAACAGGGCATATACTCTGGAAACACCATATATTTT | CASSEQGIYSGNTIYF